The rows below give T cell receptor beta chains drawn from one sample of a study of blood T cell repertoires in COVID-19. Sequencing used immunoSEQ multiplex PCR; TCRdb keeps in-frame clones, though not all of them. The sample carries tens of thousands of clones, 86% recorded once. Input material: peripheral blood. The source of these receptors is a woman of 80 years or more in a cohort sampled during active or convalescent COVID-19. Both conserved end residues are part of each CDR3. D genes are given only for firm matches. Not all rows give a size; the values are once, few, many and, for expanded clones, a class.

TRBJ2-2,TRBD2,TRBV5-1,NA,TGCGCCAGCAGCCCGGGACTAGCGGGAGGGCCTCCCGGGGAGCTGTTTTTT,CASSPGLAGGPPGELFF
TRBJ2-5,NA,TRBV5-6,NA,TGTGCCAGCAGCTCTCGCCGGGAGCTAAAAGAGACCCAGTACTTC,CASSSRRELKETQYF
TRBJ2-1,NA,TRBV5-4,NA,TGTGCCAGCAGCTTGAGTGAGCGTTCCTACAATGAGCAGTTCTTC,CASSLSERSYNEQFF
TRBJ2-1,TRBD2,TRBV9,NA,TGTGCCAGCAGCACCCGACTAGCGGCCTACAATGAGCAGTTCTTC,CASSTRLAAYNEQFF
TRBJ1-4,NA,TRBV6-6,NA,TGTGCCAGCAGTTACTCGGCAGGGGCAACTAATGAAAAACTGTTTTTT,CASSYSAGATNEKLFF
TRBJ1-1,TRBD1,TRBV5-1,NA,TGCGCCAGCAGCCCCGGGACAGGGATGAACACTGAAGCTTTCTTT,CASSPGTGMNTEAFF
TRBJ2-1,NA,TRBV30,NA,TGTGCCTGGAGTCGGGACTCCACTGAGCAGTTCTTC,CAWSRDSTEQFF
TRBJ2-3,NA,TRBV27,NA,TGTGCCAGCAGTTTATCTTACGGTAGGCGGACAGATACGCAGTATTTT,CASSLSYGRRTDTQYF
TRBJ1-3,TRBD1,TRBV28,NA,TGTGCCAGCAGAGCGACCCTTCCGGGACAGAGAAACACCATATATTTT,CASRATLPGQRNTIYF
TRBJ1-5,TRBD1,TRBV4-1,NA,TGCGCCAGCAGCCAGCGACAGGGAGGTAGCAATCAGCCCCAGCATTTT,CASSQRQGGSNQPQHF
TRBJ2-1,TRBD1,TRBV4-2,NA,TGTGCCAGCAGCCAAGGAGAACGGACAGGGGGCAATGAGCAGTTCTTC,CASSQGERTGGNEQFF
TRBJ2-1,TRBD2,TRBV7-8,NA,TGTGCCAGCAGCCCTCCCGGGACTAGCTCCTACAATGAGCAGTTCTTC,CASSPPGTSSYNEQFF
TRBJ2-3,NA,TRBV5-1,NA,TGCGCCAGCAGCTTGTCGGACCAGGGAACGCAGTATTTT,CASSLSDQGTQYF
TRBJ2-5,TRBD1,TRBV5-1,NA,TGCGCCAGCAGCTTACAGGGGGTCCAAGAGACCCAGTACTTC,CASSLQGVQETQYF
TRBJ1-4,NA,TRBV11-2,NA,TGTGCCAGCACTGTGGGGGGGTCGAATGAAAAACTGTTTTTT,CASTVGGSNEKLFF
TRBJ1-6,NA,TRBV2,few,TGTGCCAGCAGTGAAACAGGGAACTATAATTCACCCCTCCACTTT,CASSETGNYNSPLHF
TRBJ2-7,TRBD1,TRBV6-5,NA,TGTGCCAGCAGCGACAGGGTCTACGAGCAGTACTTC,CASSDRVYEQYF
TRBJ1-1,NA,TRBV28,once,TGTGCCAGCAGTTTCGGGGGGAACACTGAAGCTTTCTTT,CASSFGGNTEAFF
TRBJ2-1,TRBD2,TRBV6-5,NA,TGTGCCAGCAGTTCCCCCACTAGCGGGCGGCCCAATGAGCAGTTCTTC,CASSSPTSGRPNEQFF
TRBJ2-3,TRBD2,TRBV24-1,NA,TGTGCCACCGCCCGAGCGGGAGCGGAAGATACGCAGTATTTT,CATARAGAEDTQYF